This T cell receptor beta chain was identified during a study of T-cell memory formation after mild COVID-19. This clonotype was recorded a few times. The CDR3 runs 15 residues. The V and J ends lost 2 bases and 1 base respectively, with 11 bases between them. Germline loops: CDR1 MNHEY, CDR2 SVGAGI. One entry per CDR3 protein, called by TCRdb with MiXCR from the 5' RACE reads. Counted here are around 310,000 distinct CDR3 sequences, 13% to 15% occurring once; the ten biggest clones make up 21%. The gene calls are TRBV6-5 and TRBJ1-2; tentatively, D is TRBD1 (5 bases). The sequenced sample was PBMCs or a T cell subset sorted from them (not recorded which). The clonotype was recovered from a young man who had mild COVID-19 (a few samples of this study predate the infection). Cell type and time point are not known. This chain's CDR3 is CASSYGQGFNYGYTF. Written as DNA, the CDR3 is TGTGCCAGCAGTTACGGCCAGGGTTTTAACTATGGCTACACCTTC.